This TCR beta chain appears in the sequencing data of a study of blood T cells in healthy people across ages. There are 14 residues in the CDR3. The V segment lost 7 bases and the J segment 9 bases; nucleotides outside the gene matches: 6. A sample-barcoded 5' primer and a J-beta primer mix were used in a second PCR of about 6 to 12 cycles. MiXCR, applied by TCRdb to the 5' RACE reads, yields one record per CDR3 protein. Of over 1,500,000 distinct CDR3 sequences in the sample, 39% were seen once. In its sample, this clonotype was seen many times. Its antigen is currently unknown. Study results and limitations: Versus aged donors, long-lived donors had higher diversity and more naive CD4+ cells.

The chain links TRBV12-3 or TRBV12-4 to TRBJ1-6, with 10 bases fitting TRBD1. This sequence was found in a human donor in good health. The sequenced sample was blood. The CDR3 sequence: CASNRQGASSPLHF. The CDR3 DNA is TGTGCCAGCAATCGACAGGGGGCCAGTTCACCCCTCCACTTT.